Each of the 30 T cell receptor beta chains below was sequenced from the same sample in a study of blood T cell repertoires in COVID-19. Some clones are missing from TCRdb's copy, which holds only in-frame ones; the method was immunoSEQ multiplex PCR. The sample holds hundreds of thousands of clones, around 88% seen once. Sequenced: peripheral blood. Source of these receptors: a woman in her seventies with COVID-19, enrolled during active disease.

With respect to this clone: Other DNA sequences in the same sample also yield this CDR3. V usage is TRBV6-6 and J usage is TRBJ2-7, with D tentatively TRBD1 (5 bases). V was shortened by 2 bases and J by 1 base, with 6 bases between the two germline ends. This CDR3 is 13 amino acids long. Germline V gives CDR1 MNHNY, CDR2 SVGAGI (reference sequence). The CDR3 region is CASSYDSSYEQYF. The CDR3 coding sequence is TGTGCCAGCAGTTACGACAGTTCCTACGAGCAGTACTTC.

V and J are TRBV27 and TRBJ1-1; D might be TRBD1 (5 bases). The CDR3 extends over 14 amino acids. V lost 6 bases to trimming and J lost 0 bases, with 11 bases between them. The germline V gene has CDR1 MNHEY and CDR2 SMNVEV (reference sequence). CDR3 in DNA: TGTGCCAGCAGATCTCGACAGATGAACACTGAAGCTTTCTTT. Translating gives CASRSRQMNTEAFF.

V usage is TRBV18 and J usage is TRBJ1-1; the match to TRBD1 covers 8 bases. Germline CDR1 reads KGHSH; CDR2 reads LQKENI. Trimming took 4 bases from V and 2 from J; bases not matched to a gene: 6. The CDR3 is 15 residues long. The CDR3 DNA sequence: TGTGCCAGCTCACGGGTGACAGGGGTTAACACTGAAGCTTTCTTT. It translates to CASSRVTGVNTEAFF. Full variable domain (remainder filled in from reference TRBV18 and TRBJ1-1): NAGVMQNPRHLVRRRGQEARLRCSPMKGHSHVYWYRQLPEEGLKFMVYLQKENIIDESGMPKERFSAEFPKEGPSILRIQQVVRGDSAAYFCASSRVTGVNTEAFFGQGTRLTVV.

The rearrangement uses TRBV11-2 and TRBJ2-1, with TRBD2 identical over 9 bases. V was clipped by 4 bases and J by 8 bases; unmatched bases: 9. Germline CDR1 is SGHAT and CDR2 is FQNNGV. The length of the CDR3 is 15 residues. The DNA for the CDR3 is TGTGCCAGCAGCTCGTTAGCGGGGGCCGGGGATGAGCAGTTCTTC. Protein: CASSSLAGAGDEQFF.

The chain employs TRBV7-8 and TRBJ1-3; weak D call: TRBD1 (6 bases). The CDR3 is 14 residues long. From germline, CDR1 is SGHVS and CDR2 FQNEAQ. Trimming removed 1 base from V and 8 bases from J, with 12 bases in between. CDR3 sequence (DNA): TGTGCCAGCAGCTTAGTTGGACAGTTACACACCATATATTTT. Protein product: CASSLVGQLHTIYF.

V gene TRBV5-1 combines with J gene TRBJ1-1; D is possibly TRBD1 (6 bases). Germline assignment: CDR1 SGHRS and CDR2 YFSETQ. The V and J ends lost 4 bases and 1 base respectively, with 11 bases between them. This CDR3 region has 14 residues. CDR3 residues: CASSPWTENTEAFF. DNA for the CDR3: TGCGCCAGCAGCCCCTGGACAGAGAACACTGAAGCTTTCTTT.

V and J are TRBV5-1 and TRBJ2-6; perhaps TRBD1 as D (5 bases). CDR3 length: 16 residues. Germline V CDR1 and CDR2: SGHRS, YFSETQ. With 7 bases removed from V and 0 bases from J, the gap between germline ends came to 14 bases. The CDR3 loop reads CASWPGIYSGANVLTF. CDR3 DNA: TGCGCCAGCTGGCCAGGGATTTACTCTGGGGCCAACGTCCTGACTTTC.

This sequence joins TRBV5-4 and TRBJ1-2; D is possibly TRBD1 (5 bases). Germline values: CDR1 SGHNT, CDR2 YYREEE (reference sequence). The V end was cut by 0 bases, the J end by 3 bases, with 12 bases between. The CDR3 length is 15 residues. DNA of the CDR3: TGTGCCAGCAGCTTGGGGGGCAGGGATGACTATGGCTACACCTTC. Protein: CASSLGGRDDYGYTF.

The chain has TRBV2 and TRBJ1-1, with D unclear. The CDR3 loop spans 13 amino acids. Trimming cost V 4 bases and J 5 bases, with 11 bases left between them. The germline V gene encodes CDR1 SNHLY and CDR2 FYNNEI. CDR3 DNA: TGTGCCAGCAGTGTCGGGAGTTCGACTGAAGCTTTCTTT. Protein: CASSVGSSTEAFF.

This clone has a handful of counts. The V gene is TRBV5-6, the J gene TRBJ1-5; D is perhaps TRBD1 (5 bases). The CDR3 spans 16 residues. Germline assignment: CDR1 SGHDT and CDR2 YYEEEE. Trimming took 4 bases from V and 3 from J, leaving 17 bases between them. The DNA for the CDR3 is TGTGCCAGCAGCCCGCCCGGGGGGGGATACAATCAGCCCCAGCATTTT. As protein: CASSPPGGGYNQPQHF.

This chain uses TRBV6-2 or TRBV6-3 with TRBJ2-5; D is unclear. The V and J ends lost 2 bases and 3 bases respectively, with 7 bases between them. Germline V gene data show CDR1 as MNHEY and CDR2 as SVGEGT. The CDR3 loop spans 13 amino acids. Written as DNA, the CDR3 is TGTGCCAGCAGTTACCTTGCGGAAGAGACCCAGTACTTC. Translating gives CASSYLAEETQYF.

The rearrangement links TRBV6-5 to TRBJ2-1; tentatively, D is TRBD2 (7 bases). V was clipped by 7 bases and J by 1 base, with 11 bases between them. From germline, CDR1 is MNHEY and CDR2 SVGAGI. This CDR3 comprises 14 residues. The CDR3 loop is CASKGGLSYNEQFF. The CDR3 DNA follows: TGTGCCAGCAAGGGGGGGCTATCCTACAATGAGCAGTTCTTC.

The V gene is TRBV10-3, the J gene TRBJ1-2; tentative D call: TRBD1 (6 bases). V was clipped by 6 bases and J by 2 bases, with 16 bases between them. The CDR3 loop spans 15 amino acids. CDR1 and CDR2 (germline): ENHRY, SYGVKD. The CDR3 is CAIRGQGSANYGYTF. The CDR3 coding sequence is TGTGCCATCAGGGGGCAGGGGTCGGCGAACTATGGCTACACCTTC.

This clone was found a few times. V usage is TRBV4-1 and J usage is TRBJ1-2; the match to TRBD1 covers 9 bases. Trimming at V came to 4 bases and at J to 8 bases, leaving 11 bases not matched to a gene. In germline, CDR1 is MGHRA, CDR2 YSYEKL. The CDR3 is 15 amino acids. The chain's CDR3 is CASSLARDREGGYTF. CDR3 coding DNA: TGCGCCAGCAGCCTTGCTCGGGACAGGGAAGGGGGCTACACCTTC.

The J gene is TRBJ1-4, the V gene TRBV7-2, with 9 bases fitting TRBD1. CDR1 SGHTA and CDR2 FQGNSA come from the germline V gene. CDR3 size: 16 residues. The junction had 6 bases not matched to a gene; V was cut back by 4 bases and J by 3 bases. The CDR3 spells CASSSGDRVPNEKLFF. CDR3 coding DNA: TGTGCCAGCAGCTCCGGGGACAGGGTTCCTAATGAAAAACTGTTTTTT.

V is TRBV19 and J is TRBJ1-2; possibly TRBD1 for D (6 bases). The ends were cut back, 4 bases at V and 2 bases at J, with 8 bases in the middle. The CDR3 consists of 13 residues. In germline, CDR1 is LNHDA, CDR2 SQIVND (reference sequence). The CDR3 is CASSNTGNYGYTF. CDR3 nucleotide sequence: TGTGCCAGTAGTAACACAGGGAACTATGGCTACACCTTC.

This chain uses TRBV19 with TRBJ1-1; D not resolved. V was pared by 10 bases and J by 4 bases, with 19 bases between. Per the germline V gene, CDR1 is LNHDA and CDR2 is SQIVND (reference sequence). The CDR3 length is 14 residues. CDR3 amino acids: CATLPEPIPTEAFF. The CDR3 nucleotides read TGTGCCACCCTACCCGAGCCCATTCCCACTGAAGCTTTCTTT.

The sample holds a few counts of this clone. This sequence joins TRBV28 and TRBJ2-1; tentatively, D is TRBD1 (5 bases). V was shortened by 4 bases and J by 0 bases, with 13 bases between the two germline ends. The CDR3 runs 16 residues. Looked up from germline, CDR1 is MDHEN and CDR2 is SYDVKM. The CDR3 spells CASSSTTASSYNEQFF. The CDR3 DNA reads as TGTGCCAGCAGTTCCACGACAGCCAGCTCCTACAATGAGCAGTTCTTC.

There are a few counts of this clone. The rearrangement uses TRBV27 and TRBJ1-2; 10 bases line up with TRBD1. Losses at the gene ends were 6 bases for V and 0 bases for J; bases not matched to a gene: 4. The CDR3 sequence is 15 residues long. Per the germline V gene, CDR1 is MNHEY and CDR2 is SMNVEV (reference sequence). CDR3 loop: CASSDGTGANYGYTF. The DNA for the CDR3 is TGTGCCAGCAGCGACGGGACAGGGGCTAACTATGGCTACACCTTC.

The chain uses TRBV4-2 and TRBJ2-5; 8 bases agree with TRBD2. V was clipped by 4 bases and J by 5 bases; unmatched bases: 6. The CDR3 loop spans 14 amino acids. The germline V gene has CDR1 LGHNA and CDR2 YNFKEQ. The CDR3 nucleotides read TGTGCCAGCAGCCCTGCGGGGGGTACGGAGACCCAGTACTTC. Encoded protein: CASSPAGGTETQYF.

The chain couples TRBV5-1 to TRBJ2-3, with D unclear. Trimming pared 4 bases from V and 4 bases from J, leaving 22 bases between. The CDR3 sequence is 17 residues long. CDR1 SGHRS and CDR2 YFSETQ come from the germline V gene. The CDR3 DNA reads as TGCGCCAGCAGCCGCACTATTCTAAGTACGGCTCCAGATACGCAGTATTTT. This gives the protein CASSRTILSTAPDTQYF.

In its sample, this clone was seen a few times. The V gene is TRBV29-1, the J gene TRBJ1-2, with 7 nucleotides matching TRBD1. The trim removed 6 bases at V and 3 bases at J, leaving 16 bases unmatched. CDR1 SQVTM and CDR2 ANQGSEA come from the germline V gene. CDR3 length equals 16 residues. The CDR3 DNA reads TGCAGCGTCGGGACAGCTACCTCTTTGGGTGACTATGGCTACACCTTC. Translation: CSVGTATSLGDYGYTF.

This clone has more than one count but fewer than ten. The chain has TRBV5-6 and TRBJ1-5; D is perhaps TRBD1 (5 bases). The CDR3 covers 12 residues. The V end lost 2 bases, the J end lost 7 bases, and 7 bases lay between the germline ends. Germline assignment: CDR1 SGHDT and CDR2 YYEEEE. The CDR3 reads CASSFAGQPQHF. The CDR3 DNA follows: TGTGCCAGCAGCTTTGCAGGGCAGCCCCAGCATTTT.

This chain links TRBV9 with TRBJ2-5, with 9 bases that match TRBD2. Unmatched junction bases numbered 5, after V lost 0 bases and J lost 2 bases. The CDR3 has 16 amino acids. CDR1 is SGDLS and CDR2 is YYNGEE in the germline V gene. The CDR3 loop reads CASSVGLAGTQETQYF. DNA of the CDR3: TGTGCCAGCAGCGTAGGGCTAGCGGGGACTCAAGAGACCCAGTACTTC.

V and J are TRBV18 and TRBJ1-2; 8 bases are a match to TRBD1. The trim removed 0 bases at V and 4 bases at J, leaving 7 bases unmatched. The germline CDR1 and CDR2 sequences are KGHSH and LQKENI. The CDR3 runs to 16 residues. The CDR3 sequence: CASSPPEAGGGYGYTF. DNA for the CDR3: TGTGCCAGCTCACCACCGGAGGCAGGGGGCGGCTATGGCTACACCTTC.

The chain couples TRBV5-1 to TRBJ1-4; 9 bases align to TRBD1. The CDR3 contains 16 residues. From germline, CDR1 is SGHRS and CDR2 YFSETQ. J gave up 7 bases and V 4 bases, and 11 bases lay outside the gene matches. CDR3 in amino acids: CASSQRPGQGSEKLFF. CDR3 sequence (DNA): TGCGCCAGCAGCCAGAGACCGGGACAGGGCAGTGAAAAACTGTTTTTT.

The chain carries TRBV5-6 and TRBJ1-2, with 9 bases identical to TRBD1. From germline, CDR1 is SGHDT and CDR2 YYEEEE. Trimming at V came to 0 bases and at J to 4 bases, leaving 7 bases not matched to a gene. This CDR3 region has 16 residues. The CDR3 sequence is CASSLDQDRGPYGYTF. In DNA form, the CDR3 reads TGTGCCAGCAGCTTGGACCAGGACAGGGGACCCTATGGCTACACCTTC.

The rearrangement links TRBV7-2 to TRBJ2-7; 12 positions match TRBD2. Looked up from germline, CDR1 is SGHTA and CDR2 is FQGNSA. Trimming at V came to 3 bases and at J to 4 bases, leaving 10 bases not matched to a gene. The CDR3 is 17 residues long. The CDR3 spells CASSLNPPTSGGYEQYF. The CDR3 DNA reads TGTGCCAGCAGCTTGAATCCGCCGACTAGCGGGGGTTACGAGCAGTACTTC.

The J gene is TRBJ1-1, the V gene TRBV4-1; D remains ambiguous. CDR1 and CDR2 (germline): MGHRA, YSYEKL. Trimming took off 1 base at V and 7 bases at J, with 13 bases between the two ends. This CDR3 is 14 amino acids long. The CDR3 sequence is CASSQGSGSGEAFF. The CDR3 DNA is TGCGCCAGCAGCCAAGGTTCTGGTTCCGGTGAAGCTTTCTTT.

The chain recombines TRBV15 with TRBJ2-5; 7 bases align to TRBD1. CDR1 LNHNV and CDR2 YYDKDF come from the germline V gene (reference sequence). This CDR3 contains 16 residues. After removal of 3 bases from V and 3 bases from J, the junction contained 10 bases not matched to a gene. The CDR3 sequence is CATSSRDRVGKETQYF. The DNA for the CDR3 is TGTGCCACCAGCAGCCGCGACAGGGTTGGAAAAGAGACCCAGTACTTC.